Below, 20 T cell receptor beta chains from the same sample are listed, as sequenced in a study of cytomegalovirus exposure and HLA in healthy donors. The PCR was carried out with 60 Vbeta primers and 13 Jbeta primers. Clones were read by immunoSEQ multiplex PCR, and TCRdb kept only the in-frame ones, dropping some. Of roughly 74,000 clones in the sample, over 70% were seen once. Source material: PBMCs. These receptor sequences come from a man between 35 and 55 years old in good health and CMV-seronegative.

In its sample, this clone was seen a few times. This rearrangement joins TRBV5-1 to TRBJ2-1; 7 positions match TRBD2. In germline, CDR1 is SGHRS, CDR2 YFSETQ. V trimming: 4 bases; J trimming: 0 bases; junction bases outside the gene matches: 4. The CDR3 covers 15 residues. CDR3 bases: TGCGCCAGCAGCATTACTAGCGACTCCTACAATGAGCAGTTCTTC. This gives the protein CASSITSDSYNEQFF.

As to this clone: A read error may produce the germline difference seen at one junction end. V gene TRBV7-9 combines with J gene TRBJ2-5, with 10 bases fitting TRBD2. This CDR3 region has 18 residues. Germline loops: CDR1 SEHNR, CDR2 FQNEAQ (reference sequence). For the CDR3, the DNA is TGTTCCAGCAGCTTGGCTAGCGGGAGAGGGGGGTACCAAGAGACCCAGTACTTC. Encoded protein: CSSSLASGRGGYQETQYF.

This clone was observed a few times. This chain joins TRBV30 and TRBJ2-7; D call uncertain. The ends were cut back, 5 bases at V and 7 bases at J, with 15 bases in the middle. This CDR3 region has 12 residues. Germline CDR1 and CDR2: GTSNPN and SVGIG (reference sequence). CDR3 sequence (DNA): TGTGCCTGGTCCTCCCCCCAGATTGAGCAGTACTTC. As protein: CAWSSPQIEQYF.

This clone was recorded only once. One end of the junction varies from germline; a read error may be responsible. This chain links TRBV7-9 with TRBJ2-1; D is unresolved. CDR3 length equals 15 residues. Germline values: CDR1 SEHNR, CDR2 FQNEAQ (reference sequence). CDR3 region: CSSLNLSDSYNEQFF. DNA for the CDR3: TGTTCCAGCTTAAATCTGAGCGACTCCTACAATGAGCAGTTCTTC.

The rearrangement links TRBV5-1 to TRBJ2-3; no reliable D call. Germline V lookup: CDR1 SGHRS, CDR2 YFSETQ. The CDR3 contains 15 residues. Between the trimmed V and J ends, which lost 0 bases and 5 bases, there was a span of 13 bases. CDR3 nucleotide sequence: TGCGCCAGCAGCTTGGTGCTAACTAATCAAGATACGCAGTATTTT. Its protein is CASSLVLTNQDTQYF.

The chain combines TRBV29-1 with TRBJ1-1, with D perhaps TRBD1 (6 bases). Germline CDR1 reads SQVTM; CDR2 reads ANQGSEA. This CDR3 is built from 13 residues. The V end lost 8 bases, the J end lost 5 bases, and 18 bases lay between the germline ends. This CDR3 is CSFRSGAMTEAFF. CDR3 DNA: TGCAGCTTCCGATCAGGGGCGATGACTGAAGCTTTCTTT. The whole variable domain, remainder taken from reference TRBV29-1 and TRBJ1-1, is SAVISQKPSRDICQRGTSLTIQCQVDSQVTMMFWYRQQPGQSLTLIATANQGSEATYESGFVIDKFPISRPNLTFSTLTVSNMSPEDSSIYLCSFRSGAMTEAFFGQGTRLTVV.

As for this clone: This sample also contains other DNA sequences that code for the same CDR3. This chain joins TRBV6-6 and TRBJ1-5, with a possible D match to TRBD1 (5 bases). The CDR3 totals 14 residues. Germline V gene sequence: CDR1 MNHNY, CDR2 SVGAGI (reference sequence). With 6 bases removed from V and 3 bases from J, the gap between germline ends came to 12 bases. In DNA form, the CDR3 reads TGTGCCAGCAGCTACCAGGGTGACAATCAGCCCCAGCATTTT. Protein: CASSYQGDNQPQHF.

This clone was counted a few times. This chain links TRBV10-2 with TRBJ2-1, with 13 bases lining up with TRBD2. The V and J ends lost 5 bases and 8 bases, in that order; junction bases with no gene match: 6. The CDR3 has 15 amino acids. Per the germline V gene, CDR1 is WSHSY and CDR2 is SAAADI. The CDR3 DNA follows: TGCGCCAGCAGTCAGGGACTAGCGGGAACTCATGAGCAGTTCTTC. This encodes CASSQGLAGTHEQFF.

The chain uses TRBV10-3 and TRBJ1-1, with TRBD1 identical over 7 bases. Per the germline V gene, CDR1 is ENHRY and CDR2 is SYGVKD. The CDR3 consists of 12 residues. Trimming at V came to 11 bases and at J to 1 base, leaving 4 bases not matched to a gene. The CDR3 DNA reads as TGTGCCGCCCGACAGGGGAACACTGAAGCTTTCTTT. Translation: CAARQGNTEAFF.

The chain has TRBV29-1 and TRBJ2-5, with TRBD2 identical over 9 bases. The germline CDR1 and CDR2 sequences are SQVTM and ANQGSEA. The V and J ends lost 4 bases and 1 base, in that order; junction bases with no gene match: 7. The CDR3 loop spans 15 amino acids. The CDR3 reads CSVVHSGRLQETQYF. As DNA, the CDR3 is TGCAGCGTTGTCCATAGCGGGAGACTCCAAGAGACCCAGTACTTC.

This clone has just one count. The chain recombines TRBV15 with TRBJ1-1; 7 bases are shared with TRBD1. Germline CDR1 LNHNV, CDR2 YYDKDF (reference sequence). J lost 0 bases, V lost 5 bases, and 9 bases had no gene match. The CDR3 runs 16 residues. The CDR3 bases are TGTGCCACCAGCGGCGAGGGGGCCTTCATGAACACTGAAGCTTTCTTT. Translated: CATSGEGAFMNTEAFF.

The rearrangement joins TRBV11-3 to TRBJ1-1; D might be TRBD1 (5 bases). The CDR3 runs 16 residues. Germline V CDR1 and CDR2: SGHNT, YENEEA. Trimming shortened V by 5 bases and J by 3 bases, and 19 bases separated the two germline ends. The DNA of the CDR3 is TGTGCCAGCAGCCGGAGCGGGGCCCGGGGGGACACTGAAGCTTTCTTT. This encodes CASSRSGARGDTEAFF.

V gene TRBV30 combines with J gene TRBJ1-1, with TRBD1 as a possible D gene (5 bases). CDR3 length: 14 residues. Looked up from germline, CDR1 is GTSNPN and CDR2 is SVGIG (reference sequence). With 2 bases removed from V and 1 base from J, the gap between germline ends came to 11 bases. The CDR3 nucleotides are TGTGCCTGGAGTATGCAGGGTGGGAACACTGAAGCTTTCTTT. Translation: CAWSMQGGNTEAFF.

The rearrangement links TRBV5-1 to TRBJ2-1; the D gene is possibly TRBD1 (6 bases). Trimming stripped 4 bases from V and 16 bases from J, with 15 bases between. CDR1 and CDR2 (germline): SGHRS, YFSETQ. This CDR3 is built from 11 residues. This chain's CDR3 is CASSLDRWKFF. In DNA form, the CDR3 reads TGCGCCAGCAGCCTCGACAGGTGGAAATTCTTC.

CDR3 sequence: CASRAQTSGETQYF. The CDR3 nucleotides are TGTGCCAGCAGGGCTCAGACTAGTGGGGAGACCCAGTACTTC. The chain is built from TRBV2 and TRBJ2-5; perhaps TRBD2 as D (6 bases). Per germline, CDR1 SNHLY and CDR2 FYNNEI. The CDR3 spans 14 residues. Trimming stripped 6 bases from V and 5 bases from J, with 16 bases between. The full variable domain, in which reference TRBV2 and TRBJ2-5 provide the parts outside the CDR3, is EPEVTQTPSHQVTQMGQEVILRCVPISNHLYFYWYRQILGQKVEFLVSFYNNEISEKSEIFDDQFSVERPDGSNFTLKIRSTKLEDSAMYFCASRAQTSGETQYFGPGTRLLVL.

The chain is built from TRBV28 and TRBJ1-4, with D unresolved. Germline V gives CDR1 MDHEN, CDR2 SYDVKM. The V and J ends lost 7 bases and 4 bases respectively, with 10 bases between them. The CDR3 spans 13 residues. CDR3 bases: TGTGCCAGCACATCACGGGGTAATGAAAAACTGTTTTTT. It codes for CASTSRGNEKLFF.

The chain links TRBV19 to TRBJ1-1, with no clear D. Germline CDR1 LNHDA, CDR2 SQIVND (reference sequence). Deletions cut 8 bases from V and 0 bases from J, with 4 bases between. CDR3 size: 11 residues. For the CDR3, the DNA is TGTGCCAGTTTAATGAACACTGAAGCTTTCTTT. It codes for CASLMNTEAFF.

To note about this clone: Mismatch with germline at one junction end may stem from a read error. The J gene is TRBJ1-5, the V gene TRBV2, with TRBD1 matching over 7 bases. From germline, CDR1 is SNHLY and CDR2 FYNNEI. The CDR3 runs to 15 residues. The CDR3 loop is CASREDGQAYQPQHF. CDR3 sequence (DNA): TGTGCCAGCAGAGAAGACGGACAGGCCTATCAGCCCCAGCATTTT.

This rearrangement joins TRBV5-1 to TRBJ1-1; D gene unclear. The CDR3 has 16 residues. The germline V gene encodes CDR1 SGHRS and CDR2 YFSETQ. With 0 bases removed from V and 3 bases from J, the gap between germline ends came to 15 bases. CDR3 protein: CASSLGYNTAHTEAFF. CDR3 DNA sequence: TGCGCCAGCAGCTTGGGGTACAACACAGCTCACACTGAAGCTTTCTTT.

This clone was picked up one time. The chain links TRBV5-1 to TRBJ2-7; TRBD2 is a possible D gene (5 bases). The CDR3 covers 16 residues. Trimming pared 0 bases from V and 1 base from J, leaving 14 bases between. From germline, CDR1 is SGHRS and CDR2 YFSETQ. The CDR3 protein is CASSLGGPDWSYEQYF. DNA for the CDR3: TGCGCCAGCAGCTTGGGCGGGCCGGACTGGTCCTACGAGCAGTACTTC.